This is a list of T cell receptor beta chains from one sample in a study of shared clonotypes between healthy human individuals. Using immunoSEQ multiplex PCR, the repertoire was profiled, and TCRdb retains in-frame clones only, with some absent. Of 450,000 to 500,000 clones in the sample, more than 75% were seen once. Sequencing was carried out using PBMCs. These receptors were obtained from a woman aged 40 to 50 in good health. Some clones in this sample may be carry-over from other donors' samples. CDR3s include the opening cysteine and the closing phenylalanine or tryptophan. The D gene is left open where the match is weak. Only some rows state a clone size, as once, few, many or a class for expanded clones.

j_call: TRBJ1-5
v_call: TRBV19
clone_size: once
d_call: TRBD1
cdr3_aa: CASHRGLLGQPQHF
cdr3_nt: TGTGCCAGCCACAGGGGATTGCTAGGTCAGCCCCAGCATTTT

j_call: TRBJ2-5
v_call: TRBV2
clone_size: .
d_call: TRBD1
cdr3_aa: CASVRQGETQYF
cdr3_nt: TGTGCCAGCGTCCGACAGGGTGAGACCCAGTACTTC

j_call: TRBJ2-7
v_call: TRBV28
clone_size: .
d_call: TRBD2
cdr3_aa: CASSPRTSGNYEQYF
cdr3_nt: TGTGCCAGCAGCCCTCGGACTAGCGGAAACTACGAGCAGTACTTC

j_call: TRBJ2-5
v_call: TRBV11-2
clone_size: many
d_call: TRBD1
cdr3_aa: CASSAGQGKTQYF
cdr3_nt: TGTGCCAGCAGCGCCGGACAGGGGAAGACCCAGTACTTC

j_call: TRBJ2-7
v_call: TRBV5-5
clone_size: .
d_call: TRBD1
cdr3_aa: CASSLPSGTGFYEQYF
cdr3_nt: TGTGCCAGCAGCCTTCCCTCCGGGACAGGGTTCTACGAGCAGTACTTC

j_call: TRBJ1-1
v_call: TRBV30
clone_size: .
d_call: TRBD1
cdr3_aa: CAWSLQGGSTEAFF
cdr3_nt: TGTGCCTGGAGTCTACAGGGGGGGAGCACTGAAGCTTTCTTT

j_call: TRBJ1-1
v_call: TRBV10-3
clone_size: .
d_call: TRBD1
cdr3_aa: CAISARTGVYTEAFF
cdr3_nt: TGTGCCATCAGTGCCAGGACAGGGGTTTACACTGAAGCTTTCTTT

j_call: TRBJ1-2
v_call: TRBV9
clone_size: .
d_call: .
cdr3_aa: CASSVVPPNEEGYTF
cdr3_nt: TGTGCCAGCAGCGTAGTTCCCCCGAACGAGGAGGGCTACACCTTC

j_call: TRBJ2-3
v_call: TRBV2
clone_size: .
d_call: TRBD2
cdr3_aa: CASKGLAGVADTQYF
cdr3_nt: TGTGCCAGCAAAGGATTAGCGGGAGTAGCAGATACGCAGTATTTT

j_call: TRBJ2-2
v_call: TRBV6-6
clone_size: .
d_call: TRBD2
cdr3_aa: CASIPSGRGDTGELFF
cdr3_nt: TGTGCCAGCATACCTAGCGGGAGGGGCGACACCGGGGAGCTGTTTTTT

j_call: TRBJ1-1
v_call: TRBV28
clone_size: .
d_call: TRBD1
cdr3_aa: CASRDRGRYDTEAFF
cdr3_nt: TGTGCCAGCCGGGACAGGGGACGTTATGACACTGAAGCTTTCTTT

j_call: TRBJ2-1
v_call: TRBV2
clone_size: .
d_call: TRBD2
cdr3_aa: CASSALAGDYNEQFF
cdr3_nt: TGTGCCAGCAGTGCACTAGCGGGAGACTACAATGAGCAGTTCTTC

j_call: TRBJ1-2
v_call: TRBV4-2
clone_size: .
d_call: .
cdr3_aa: CASSQDPRINYGYAF
cdr3_nt: TGTGCCAGCAGCCAAGACCCACGGATTAACTATGGCTACGCCTTC

j_call: TRBJ2-3
v_call: TRBV27
clone_size: .
d_call: TRBD1
cdr3_aa: CASRPKPDRGSDTQYF
cdr3_nt: TGTGCCAGCAGACCCAAACCGGACAGGGGGTCGGATACGCAGTATTTT

j_call: TRBJ1-6
v_call: TRBV6-5
clone_size: .
d_call: .
cdr3_aa: CASSPEGSHSPLHF
cdr3_nt: TGTGCCAGCAGCCCGGAGGGCAGTCATTCACCCCTCCACTTT

j_call: TRBJ2-7
v_call: TRBV11-3
clone_size: .
d_call: .
cdr3_aa: CASSLVPPFDRSGSYEQYF
cdr3_nt: TGTGCCAGCAGCTTAGTACCCCCCTTTGACAGGTCCGGCTCCTACGAGCAGTACTTC

j_call: TRBJ1-1
v_call: TRBV2
clone_size: once
d_call: .
cdr3_aa: CAGNRVGNYGTEAFF
cdr3_nt: TGTGCCGGAAACAGGGTAGGGAATTACGGCACTGAAGCTTTCTTT

j_call: TRBJ1-6
v_call: TRBV19
clone_size: .
d_call: .
cdr3_aa: CASSNLQGLDSPLHF
cdr3_nt: TGTGCCAGTAGTAACCTACAGGGTCTGGATTCACCCCTCCACTTT

j_call: TRBJ1-2
v_call: TRBV5-1
clone_size: .
d_call: TRBD1
cdr3_aa: CASSLAARDRSYGYTF
cdr3_nt: TGCGCCAGCAGCTTGGCTGCACGGGACAGGTCCTATGGCTACACCTTC

j_call: TRBJ1-2
v_call: TRBV2
clone_size: many
d_call: .
cdr3_aa: CASEGFGRSDGYTF
cdr3_nt: TGTGCCAGCGAGGGGTTTGGCAGGTCTGATGGCTACACCTTC

j_call: TRBJ1-2
v_call: TRBV19
clone_size: .
d_call: .
cdr3_aa: CASFSWGRTATNYGYTF
cdr3_nt: TGTGCCAGTTTCTCGTGGGGTCGGACGGCTACTAACTATGGCTACACCTTC

j_call: TRBJ1-1
v_call: TRBV28
clone_size: .
d_call: .
cdr3_aa: CASSFQGTTEAFF
cdr3_nt: TGTGCCAGCAGTTTCCAGGGGACCACTGAAGCTTTCTTT

j_call: TRBJ1-2
v_call: TRBV2
clone_size: .
d_call: .
cdr3_aa: CASSDYRAENSHNYGYTF
cdr3_nt: TGTGCCAGCAGTGATTACAGGGCTGAAAATAGCCATAACTATGGCTACACCTTC

j_call: TRBJ1-4
v_call: TRBV19
clone_size: .
d_call: .
cdr3_aa: CASSTPTRGYEKLFF
cdr3_nt: TGTGCCAGTAGTACCCCGACGCGGGGATATGAAAAACTGTTTTTT

j_call: TRBJ2-7
v_call: TRBV29-1
clone_size: .
d_call: TRBD1
cdr3_aa: CSVAGQRDEQYF
cdr3_nt: TGCAGCGTTGCGGGACAGAGGGACGAGCAGTACTTC

j_call: TRBJ2-5
v_call: TRBV4-3
clone_size: .
d_call: .
cdr3_aa: CASSHRGETQYF
cdr3_nt: TGCGCCAGCAGCCACCGGGGAGAGACCCAGTACTTC

j_call: TRBJ1-1
v_call: TRBV18
clone_size: .
d_call: .
cdr3_aa: CASSRDTLNTEAFF
cdr3_nt: TGTGCCAGCTCAAGGGACACTTTGAACACTGAAGCTTTCTTT

j_call: TRBJ2-1
v_call: TRBV10-3
clone_size: .
d_call: TRBD2
cdr3_aa: CAISETSGSHEQFF
cdr3_nt: TGTGCCATCAGTGAGACTAGCGGGAGCCATGAGCAGTTCTTC

j_call: TRBJ1-1
v_call: TRBV5-8
clone_size: .
d_call: TRBD1
cdr3_aa: CASSLSATGQTEAFF
cdr3_nt: TGTGCCAGCAGCTTGTCTGCGACAGGGCAAACTGAAGCTTTCTTT

j_call: TRBJ2-1
v_call: TRBV28
clone_size: .
d_call: TRBD2
cdr3_aa: CASSLGLGLAGARDEQFF
cdr3_nt: TGTGCCAGCAGCCTAGGGCTCGGACTAGCGGGAGCTCGGGATGAGCAGTTCTTC

j_call: TRBJ2-1
v_call: TRBV7-9
clone_size: .
d_call: TRBD2
cdr3_aa: CASSLETSVIRSSYNEQFF
cdr3_nt: TGTGCCAGCAGCTTAGAGACTAGCGTTATCCGAAGCTCCTACAATGAGCAGTTCTTC

j_call: TRBJ1-2
v_call: TRBV6-6
clone_size: few
d_call: .
cdr3_aa: CASSKDAGNYGYTF
cdr3_nt: TGTGCCAGCAGTAAGGACGCTGGTAACTATGGCTACACCTTC

j_call: TRBJ1-2
v_call: TRBV18
clone_size: once
d_call: TRBD1
cdr3_aa: CASSPAGQGNYGYTF
cdr3_nt: TGTGCCAGCTCACCAGCGGGACAGGGAAACTATGGCTACACCTTC

j_call: TRBJ2-5
v_call: TRBV5-1
clone_size: .
d_call: .
cdr3_aa: CASSLNGWGSGETQYF
cdr3_nt: TGCGCCAGCAGCCTAAACGGGTGGGGTTCAGGAGAGACCCAGTACTTC

j_call: TRBJ2-7
v_call: TRBV19
clone_size: .
d_call: .
cdr3_aa: CASSIGGGRHYEQYF
cdr3_nt: TGTGCCAGTAGTATTGGAGGGGGCAGACACTACGAGCAGTACTTC

j_call: TRBJ1-2
v_call: TRBV28
clone_size: .
d_call: .
cdr3_aa: CASSLPGAGGRYGYTF
cdr3_nt: TGTGCCAGCAGTTTACCCGGCGCGGGGGGACGATATGGCTACACCTTC

j_call: TRBJ2-5
v_call: TRBV11-2
clone_size: .
d_call: .
cdr3_aa: CASSFPRTQQETQYF
cdr3_nt: TGTGCCAGCAGCTTCCCTCGGACTCAACAAGAGACCCAGTACTTC

j_call: TRBJ1-4
v_call: TRBV6-7
clone_size: .
d_call: .
cdr3_aa: CATGPNTNEKLFF
cdr3_nt: TGTGCCACCGGACCTAATACAAATGAAAAACTGTTTTTT

j_call: TRBJ2-1
v_call: TRBV9
clone_size: .
d_call: .
cdr3_aa: CASSVGENQQFF
cdr3_nt: TGTGCCAGCAGCGTAGGGGAAAACCAGCAGTTCTTC

j_call: TRBJ2-7
v_call: TRBV2
clone_size: .
d_call: TRBD2
cdr3_aa: CASSAGGAGEQYF
cdr3_nt: TGTGCCAGCAGTGCCGGGGGAGCGGGGGAGCAGTACTTC

j_call: TRBJ2-7
v_call: TRBV18
clone_size: .
d_call: .
cdr3_aa: CASSPDGLRPTYEQYF
cdr3_nt: TGTGCCAGCTCACCGGATGGACTCCGTCCCACCTACGAGCAGTACTTC

j_call: TRBJ1-1
v_call: TRBV11-2
clone_size: .
d_call: .
cdr3_aa: CASSYLTANTEAFF
cdr3_nt: TGTGCCAGCAGCTACTTAACAGCGAACACTGAAGCTTTCTTT

j_call: TRBJ2-1
v_call: TRBV27
clone_size: .
d_call: .
cdr3_aa: CASIAPYNEQFF
cdr3_nt: TGTGCCAGCATAGCCCCCTACAATGAGCAGTTCTTC